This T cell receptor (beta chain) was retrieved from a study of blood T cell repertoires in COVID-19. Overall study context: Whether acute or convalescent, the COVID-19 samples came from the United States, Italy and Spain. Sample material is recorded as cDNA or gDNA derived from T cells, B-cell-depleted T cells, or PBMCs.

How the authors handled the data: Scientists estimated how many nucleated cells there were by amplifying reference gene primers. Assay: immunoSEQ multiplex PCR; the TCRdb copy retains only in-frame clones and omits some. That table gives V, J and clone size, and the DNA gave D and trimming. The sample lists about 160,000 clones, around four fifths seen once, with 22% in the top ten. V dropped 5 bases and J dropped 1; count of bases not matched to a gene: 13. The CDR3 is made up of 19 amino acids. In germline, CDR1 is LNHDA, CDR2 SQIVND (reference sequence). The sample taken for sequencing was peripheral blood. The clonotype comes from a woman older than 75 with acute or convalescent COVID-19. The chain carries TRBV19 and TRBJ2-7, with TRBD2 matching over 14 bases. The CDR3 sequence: CASSQPGLAGVRRSYEQYF. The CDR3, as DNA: TGTGCCAGTAGTCAACCGGGACTAGCGGGGGTCCGGAGGTCCTACGAGCAGTACTTC.